This T cell receptor beta chain was captured by sequencing in a study of CD8 T cells in Susac syndrome. Sequencing of TCR beta drew on CD8+ and CD4+ T cells from blood. The multiple sclerosis controls were treatment-naive patients affected by stable or active relapsing-remitting disease. CDR1 is MNHEY and CDR2 is SMNVEV in the germline V gene (reference sequence). The ends were cut back, 0 bases at V and 2 bases at J, with 7 bases in the middle. This CDR3 region has 14 residues. Of note for this clonotype: Its antigen is not known.

Study-level findings and limits: It was acknowledged in the study that its TCR sequencing and HLA analysis involved a relatively small number of individuals.

RNA amounts of roughly 0.45 to 1 ug underwent reverse transcription with random hexamers. Coverage of TCR beta CDR3 amplification by immunoSEQ multiplex PCR extended to 54 Vbeta and 13 Jbeta. TCRdb called the immunoSEQ multiplex PCR reads again in MiXCR, with one record for every CDR3 protein. The data hold approximately 140,000 distinct CDR3 sequences, with around 80% observed a single time. The sequenced sample was CD8+ T cells from PBMCs. The chain carries TRBV27 and TRBJ1-1, with no clear D. This receptor was taken from a human donor with multiple sclerosis. CDR3: CASSLSPGNTEAFF. The CDR3 DNA reads as TGTGCCAGCAGTTTATCACCCGGAAACACTGAAGCTTTCTTT.